Presented here are 16 T cell receptor beta chains from one specimen sequenced in a study of blood T cell repertoires in COVID-19. Profiling relied on immunoSEQ multiplex PCR, and the TCRdb table lists in-frame clones only, not all of them. The data show around 30,000 clones, roughly 77% seen once. The sample was peripheral blood. These receptors were taken from a man at least 80 years old with active or convalescent COVID-19.

The V call is TRBV29-1, the J call TRBJ1-2; 8 bases align to TRBD1. The CDR3 runs to 14 residues. Germline trimming cut 3 bases from V and 5 bases from J; bases unmatched to any gene: 8. The V gene's germline CDR1 is SQVTM and CDR2 ANQGSEA. The CDR3 loop is CSVDGNRGAYGYTF. The CDR3 region has the DNA TGCAGCGTTGACGGTAACAGGGGGGCATATGGCTACACCTTC.

This sequence joins TRBV2 and TRBJ1-5; 8 nucleotides line up with TRBD1. Germline CDR1 and CDR2: SNHLY and FYNNEI. The trim removed 2 bases at V and 5 bases at J, leaving 2 bases unmatched. The CDR3 consists of 14 residues. The CDR3 DNA reads TGTGCCAGCAGTGAACCGACAGGGGATCAGCCCCAGCATTTT. Its protein is CASSEPTGDQPQHF.

The rearrangement joins TRBV3-1 (or the pseudogene TRBV3-2) to TRBJ2-7; weak D call: TRBD2 (6 bases). Deletions cut 6 bases from V and 6 bases from J, with 15 bases between. The germline gives CDR1 LGHDT, CDR2 YNNKEL (reference sequence). This CDR3 has 13 amino acids. The CDR3 DNA is TGTGCCAGCAGGGAGATGCGGGGAGGCGAGCAGTACTTC. Protein: CASREMRGGEQYF.

J is TRBJ1-1 and V is TRBV28, with D possibly matching TRBD1 (5 bases). Trimming removed 9 bases at V and 0 bases at J, with 11 bases between. This CDR3 has 13 residues. Per germline, CDR1 MDHEN and CDR2 SYDVKM. The chain's CDR3 is CASVDSVNTEAFF. The CDR3 DNA is TGTGCCAGTGTAGACAGTGTGAACACTGAAGCTTTCTTT.

This clone was observed a handful of times. The J gene is TRBJ2-7, the V gene TRBV4-3; D perhaps matches TRBD2 (7 bases). Germline V gene sequence: CDR1 LGHNA, CDR2 YSLEER. The CDR3 is made up of 13 amino acids. The V gene lost 4 bases and the J gene lost 6 bases, with 13 bases spanning the gap. The CDR3 bases are TGCGCCAGCAGCCTAGGGGGGGCATCCGAGCAGTACTTC. This translates into CASSLGGASEQYF.

This clone came up once. The chain couples TRBV5-1 to TRBJ2-1; 12 nucleotides match TRBD2. V lost 7 bases, J lost 15 bases, and 5 bases stayed unmatched. Germline values: CDR1 SGHRS, CDR2 YFSETQ. This CDR3 spans 11 amino acids. CDR3 DNA sequence: TGCGCCAGCTGGGGACTAGCGGGTCCGTTCTTC. Protein sequence: CASWGLAGPFF.

The J gene is TRBJ1-6, the V gene TRBV2; D not resolved. Looked up from germline, CDR1 is SNHLY and CDR2 is FYNNEI. V was trimmed by 2 bases and J by 9 bases, leaving 14 bases between them. The CDR3 runs to 15 residues. The CDR3 region is CASSEFEQDFSPLHF. As DNA, the CDR3 is TGTGCCAGCAGTGAATTCGAACAAGATTTTTCACCCCTCCACTTT.

This clone was counted at least ten times. The CDR3 reads CASSLNSLPSYEQYF. For the CDR3, the DNA is TGTGCCAGTAGTTTAAACAGCCTACCATCCTACGAGCAGTACTTC. The rearrangement links TRBV19 to TRBJ2-7; D call uncertain. Germline lookup yields CDR1 LNHDA and CDR2 SQIVND (reference sequence). The V gene lost 5 bases and the J gene lost 1 base, with 15 bases spanning the gap. There are 15 residues in the CDR3.

The V gene is TRBV5-1, the J gene TRBJ2-2; TRBD2 aligns across 7 bases. The V and J ends lost 0 bases and 5 bases, in that order; junction bases with no gene match: 7. The germline V gene has CDR1 SGHRS and CDR2 YFSETQ. The CDR3 runs 16 residues. The CDR3 DNA follows: TGCGCCAGCAGCTTGGTCGCGGGAGTTGGAACCGGGGAGCTGTTTTTT. As protein: CASSLVAGVGTGELFF.

This chain connects TRBV2 to TRBJ1-5, with D possibly matching TRBD1 (6 bases). The V and J ends lost 6 bases and 7 bases respectively, with 13 bases between them. The germline gives CDR1 SNHLY, CDR2 FYNNEI. This CDR3 region has 13 residues. The CDR3 region is CASRGQGPQPQHF. The DNA of the CDR3 is TGTGCCAGCAGGGGGCAGGGGCCCCAGCCCCAGCATTTT.

A few counts support this clone. This chain joins TRBV28 and TRBJ1-3; no clear D gene. Germline V gene data show CDR1 as MDHEN and CDR2 as SYDVKM. CDR3 length: 17 amino acids. Trimming pared 7 bases from V and 4 bases from J, leaving 23 bases between. In DNA, the CDR3 is TGTGCCAGCACCGTTTATGGGCTGGCAGCCCAGGGAAACACCATATATTTT. It codes for CASTVYGLAAQGNTIYF.

As to this clone: Within the sample, other DNA sequences also encode this same CDR3. In DNA form, the CDR3 reads TGTGCCAGCTCAGAGACTAGCGGGTACAATGAGCAGTTCTTC. Translated, it gives CASSETSGYNEQFF. The chain is built from TRBV18 and TRBJ2-1; 10 bases line up with TRBD2. The CDR3 covers 14 residues. In germline, CDR1 is KGHSH, CDR2 LQKENI. Germline trimming cut 5 bases from V and 4 bases from J; bases unmatched to any gene: 2.

V and J are TRBV5-1 and TRBJ2-4; 9 bases agree with TRBD1. J gave up 8 bases and V 4 bases, and 7 bases lay outside the gene matches. The length of the CDR3 is 14 residues. In germline, CDR1 is SGHRS, CDR2 YFSETQ. The CDR3 DNA reads as TGCGCCAGCAGCGCGGGACAGGGTAGGGACATTCAGTACTTC. This translates into CASSAGQGRDIQYF.

This clone was counted between two and nine times. The chain is built from TRBV18 and TRBJ2-3, with 10 bases aligning to TRBD1. The CDR3 is made up of 15 amino acids. Trimming removed 1 base from V and 4 bases from J; junction bases left unmatched: 2. The V gene's germline CDR1 is KGHSH and CDR2 LQKENI. CDR3 protein: CASSPQGQGSDTQYF. CDR3 nucleotides: TGTGCCAGCTCACCACAGGGACAGGGGTCAGATACGCAGTATTTT.

In this sample, this clone turned up many times. The CDR3 region is CASRSDRSSYEQYF. The CDR3 coding sequence is TGTGCCAGCAGGTCGGACAGGAGCTCCTACGAGCAGTACTTC. The genes are TRBV6-4 and TRBJ2-7; TRBD1 agrees at 7 bases. CDR3 length equals 14 residues. The J segment lost 0 bases and the V segment lost 6 bases, leaving 5 bases of the junction unmatched. The germline CDR1 and CDR2 sequences are MRHNA and SNTAGT.

This chain connects TRBV28 to TRBJ1-1; 7 bases fit TRBD1. The CDR3 runs 12 residues. The V gene's germline CDR1 is MDHEN and CDR2 SYDVKM. V gave up 2 bases and J gave up 11 bases; unmatched junction bases: 5. CDR3 bases: TGTGCCAGCAGTTTAGACCGGGACAGTGCTTTCTTT. Translated: CASSLDRDSAFF. Together with reference TRBV28 and TRBJ1-1, the CDR3 gives the full variable domain: DVKVTQSSRYLVKRTGEKVFLECVQDMDHENMFWYRQDPGLGLRLIYFSYDVKMKEKGDIPEGYSVSREKKERFSLILESASTNQTSMYLCASSLDRDSAFFGQGTRLTVV.